This T cell receptor beta chain derives from a study of blood T cell repertoires in COVID-19. Overall study context: Nucleic acid was either cDNA or gDNA, and it came from T cells, B-cell-depleted T cells, or PBMCs.

The length of the CDR3 is 13 residues. CDR1 SGHDN and CDR2 FVKESK come from the germline V gene. Trimming pared 4 bases from V and 1 base from J, leaving 7 bases between. Original processing notes: How many nucleated cells were present was estimated from reference gene primer amplification. Here immunoSEQ multiplex PCR was the method, and the copy in TCRdb shows in-frame clones only, minus some. The V and J calls and clone size were taken over from that table, and D and trimming were inferred from the DNA. The sample records about 400,000 clones, roughly nine tenths being singletons. The sequence came from a man aged 40-50 years with acute or convalescent COVID-19. The chain couples TRBV14 to TRBJ1-1, with D maybe TRBD1 (5 bases). The specimen was peripheral blood. CDR3 nucleotide sequence: TGTGCCAGCAGCCTTCAGGGGAACACTGAAGCTTTCTTT. Its translation is CASSLQGNTEAFF.